The 26 T cell receptor beta chains listed next were all sequenced from one sample in a study of T cell repertoires in cytomegalovirus infection. Each CDR3 protein gets one entry after TCRdb re-called the reads with MiXCR. The sample yields about 300,000 distinct CDR3 sequences, about 8.8% seen once. Sequenced sample: PBMCs. Source of these receptors: a human donor in good health (CMV status not recorded). Some clones in this sample may be carry-over from other donors' samples.

The rearrangement joins TRBV6-2 or TRBV6-3 to TRBJ2-2; D unclear. V gave up 7 bases and J gave up 0 bases, with 9 bases separating them. CDR3 size: 14 residues. Looked up from germline, CDR1 is MNHEY and CDR2 is SVGEGT. The CDR3 loop is CASKRDSNTGELFF. CDR3 DNA sequence: TGTGCCAGCAAAAGGGATTCGAACACCGGGGAGCTGTTTTTT.

This clonotype was seen at least ten times. The chain has TRBV14 and TRBJ2-7; a possible D gene is TRBD1 (6 bases). V lost 3 bases and J lost 2, with 14 bases in between. The CDR3 extends over 15 amino acids. CDR1 and CDR2 from the germline V gene are SGHDN and FVKESK. For the CDR3, the DNA is TGTGCCAGCAGCCATACTACAGGGAGAACCTACGAGCAGTACTTC. Protein: CASSHTTGRTYEQYF.

At least ten counts were recorded for this clonotype. This chain links TRBV7-2 with TRBJ2-3; TRBD2 matches at 7 bases. The germline V gene has CDR1 SGHTA and CDR2 FQGNSA. The CDR3 totals 15 residues. V lost 5 bases and J lost 6; bases outside the gene matches: 11. CDR3 bases: TGTGCCAGCAGCCGTCCGGGACTACCTCCGGATACGCAGTATTTT. Protein sequence: CASSRPGLPPDTQYF.

This clonotype was counted a few times. The chain joins TRBV5-5 to TRBJ2-2, with 9 bases that match TRBD1. Losses at the gene ends were 3 bases for V and 4 bases for J; bases not matched to a gene: 7. This CDR3 is built from 16 residues. From germline, CDR1 is SGHKS and CDR2 YYEKEE (reference sequence). The CDR3 DNA reads TGTGCCAGCAGCTCCTGGGACAGGGACCCCACCGGGGAGCTGTTTTTT. Amino acids: CASSSWDRDPTGELFF.

This clonotype was observed a handful of times. V gene TRBV29-1 combines with J gene TRBJ2-7, with a possible D match to TRBD1 (6 bases). V gave up 7 bases and J gave up 4 bases, with 20 bases separating them. Germline V gene sequence: CDR1 SQVTM, CDR2 ANQGSEA. This CDR3 has 14 amino acids. DNA of the CDR3: TGCAGCGCCCTTCCAAACGGACAGACTTACGAGCAGTACTTC. Amino acids: CSALPNGQTYEQYF.

The CDR3 sequence: CSARDPGQLTSYEQYF. CDR3 bases: TGCAGTGCTAGAGATCCAGGACAGCTGACCTCCTACGAGCAGTACTTC. The rearrangement uses TRBV20-1 and TRBJ2-7; tentatively, D is TRBD1 (6 bases). V gave up 0 bases and J gave up 0 bases, with 15 bases separating them. Germline V gene data show CDR1 as DFQATT and CDR2 as SNEGSKA (reference sequence). CDR3 size: 16 residues.

This clonotype was detected ten times or more. V gene TRBV20-1 combines with J gene TRBJ2-1; no definite D call. Trimming removed 2 bases from V and 5 bases from J, with 4 bases in between. The CDR3 contains 11 residues. Germline V gives CDR1 DFQATT, CDR2 SNEGSKA (reference sequence). The CDR3 DNA reads as TGCAGTGCTAGAAGGGACAATGAGCAGTTCTTC. The encoded protein is CSARRDNEQFF.

This clonotype was counted at least ten times. This chain links TRBV7-3 with TRBJ1-4; D is unresolved. In germline, CDR1 is SGHTA, CDR2 FQGTGA. This CDR3 spans 14 amino acids. With 2 bases removed from V and 8 bases from J, the gap between germline ends came to 12 bases. CDR3 region: CASSLQGIEEKLFF. CDR3 nucleotide sequence: TGTGCCAGCAGCTTACAAGGAATTGAGGAAAAACTGTTTTTT. The variable domain in full, with the rest retrieved from reference TRBV7-3 and TRBJ1-4, is GAGVSQTPSNKVTEKGKYVELRCDPISGHTALYWYRQSLGQGPEFLIYFQGTGAADDSGLPNDRFFAVRPEGSVSTLKIQRTERGDSAVYLCASSLQGIEEKLFFGSGTQLSVL.

This clonotype has ten or more counts. J is TRBJ2-3 and V is TRBV5-4; 10 bases match TRBD2. V dropped 3 bases and J dropped 2; count of bases not matched to a gene: 6. The germline gives CDR1 SGHNT, CDR2 YYREEE (reference sequence). CDR3 length: 16 amino acids. For the CDR3, the DNA is TGTGCCAGCAGCTACAAACTAGCGGGGAACACAGATACGCAGTATTTT. Protein: CASSYKLAGNTDTQYF. Variable domain in full (rest from reference TRBV5-4 and TRBJ2-3): ETGVTQSPTHLIKTRGQQVTLRCSSQSGHNTVSWYQQALGQGPQFIFQYYREEENGRGNFPPRFSGLQFPNYSSELNVNALELDDSALYLCASSYKLAGNTDTQYFGPGTRLTVL.

This clonotype was recorded at least ten times. The chain has TRBV20-1 and TRBJ2-1; D uncertain. Germline V gene sequence: CDR1 DFQATT, CDR2 SNEGSKA (reference sequence). The CDR3 runs to 14 residues. V was clipped by 1 base and J by 4 bases, with 11 bases between them. CDR3 coding DNA: TGCAGTGCTAGAGGGTCAACGGAATACAATGAGCAGTTCTTC. Protein sequence: CSARGSTEYNEQFF.

This clonotype was counted many times. CDR3 residues: CASSIAGGRAGELFF. In nucleotides, the CDR3 is TGTGCCAGTAGTATCGCAGGGGGCCGGGCCGGGGAGCTGTTTTTT. The V gene is TRBV19, the J gene TRBJ2-2; 8 nucleotides agree with TRBD1. Germline-derived CDR1 and CDR2 are LNHDA and SQIVND (reference sequence). Losses at the gene ends were 3 bases for V and 6 bases for J; bases not matched to a gene: 6. This CDR3 is built from 15 residues.

This clonotype showed up many times. V usage is TRBV28 and J usage is TRBJ1-2, with a tentative D call TRBD1 (5 bases). Germline assignment: CDR1 MDHEN and CDR2 SYDVKM. Trimming shortened V by 8 bases and J by 1 base, and 23 bases separated the two germline ends. This CDR3 has 17 amino acids. The CDR3 here is CASGNLDRDQLNYGYTF. The DNA for the CDR3 is TGTGCCAGCGGGAACCTTGACCGGGACCAACTTAACTATGGCTACACCTTC.

This clonotype was counted many times. The rearrangement links TRBV2 to TRBJ1-3, with no clear D. The V and J ends lost 2 bases and 3 bases respectively, with 5 bases between them. This CDR3 region has 13 residues. Germline loops: CDR1 SNHLY, CDR2 FYNNEI. DNA of the CDR3: TGTGCCAGCAGTGAACGGGTTGGAAACACCATATATTTT. It is translated as CASSERVGNTIYF.

This clonotype was seen a handful of times. The chain uses TRBV19 and TRBJ2-3; tentatively, D is TRBD1 (7 bases). CDR3 length: 13 residues. CDR1 LNHDA and CDR2 SQIVND come from the germline V gene (reference sequence). V was pared by 5 bases and J by 10 bases, with 16 bases between. The CDR3 DNA follows: TGTGCCAGTAGTGCCGACAGGGAGGAGTCGCAGTATTTT. Encoded protein: CASSADREESQYF. The full variable domain, rest sourced from reference TRBV19 and TRBJ2-3, is DGGITQSPKYLFRKEGQNVTLSCEQNLNHDAMYWYRQDPGQGLRLIYYSQIVNDFQKGDIAEGYSVSREKKESFPLTVTSAQKNPTAFYLCASSADREESQYFGPGTRLTVL.

This clonotype has ten or more counts. The chain links TRBV28 to TRBJ2-1; the match to TRBD2 covers 10 bases. V was clipped by 7 bases and J by 3 bases; unmatched bases: 6. The CDR3 is 15 amino acids. CDR1 and CDR2 (germline): MDHEN, SYDVKM. The CDR3 loop is CASTFSGGIYNEQFF. CDR3 DNA: TGTGCCAGCACTTTTAGCGGGGGGATCTACAATGAGCAGTTCTTC.

In its sample, this clonotype was seen many times. V usage is TRBV7-2 and J usage is TRBJ2-2; 7 bases line up with TRBD1. Per the germline V gene, CDR1 is SGHTA and CDR2 is FQGNSA. J was trimmed by 5 bases and V by 5 bases; bases with no gene match: 11. The length of the CDR3 is 16 residues. The CDR3 DNA follows: TGTGCCAGCAGCCCCATCACAGGGGACCTTACCGGGGAGCTGTTTTTT. Translated: CASSPITGDLTGELFF.

This clonotype was recorded many times. The chain joins TRBV6-6 to TRBJ2-1; 10 bases are a match to TRBD1. Germline-derived CDR1 and CDR2 are MNHNY and SVGAGI (reference sequence). The V gene end was trimmed by 5 bases and the J gene end by 9 bases; junction bases not matched to a gene: 10. The CDR3 length is 15 residues. The CDR3 here is CASSGRTGGTGEQFF. The CDR3, as DNA: TGTGCCAGCAGTGGGCGGACAGGGGGTACAGGTGAGCAGTTCTTC.

The chain links TRBV2 to TRBJ2-1; 9 bases are shared with TRBD2. CDR1 and CDR2 from the germline V gene are SNHLY and FYNNEI. The V gene end was trimmed by 3 bases and the J gene end by 7 bases; junction bases not matched to a gene: 13. The CDR3 extends over 17 amino acids. The CDR3 is CASSDLGGGAKGNEQFF. CDR3 DNA sequence: TGTGCCAGCAGTGACCTCGGCGGGGGGGCTAAGGGAAATGAGCAGTTCTTC.

On this clonotype itself: One junction end does not reproduce the germline sequence, and a read error may be involved. This rearrangement joins TRBV7-2 to TRBJ1-2; D call uncertain. This CDR3 contains 16 residues. Germline V gene data show CDR1 as SGHTA and CDR2 as FQGNSA. The CDR3 reads CASSLGSGSIRYGYTF. The CDR3 nucleotides read TGTGCTAGCAGCTTAGGGTCCGGGAGCATCCGCTATGGCTACACCTTC.

This clonotype has just one count. The gene calls are TRBV28 and TRBJ1-1; tentatively, D is TRBD1 (5 bases). Germline loops: CDR1 MDHEN, CDR2 SYDVKM. The CDR3 is 15 residues long. V was trimmed by 5 bases and J by 1 base, leaving 14 bases between them. In DNA form, the CDR3 reads TGTGCCAGCAGTCTCTCAGGGTCCCCGAACACTGAAGCTTTCTTT. It specifies CASSLSGSPNTEAFF.

Concerning this clonotype itself: At one end, the junction sequence differs from germline, possibly due to a read error. V usage is TRBV7-7 and J usage is TRBJ2-3; no clear D. The CDR3 consists of 13 residues. Germline V gene sequence: CDR1 SSHAT, CDR2 FNYEAQ (reference sequence). The CDR3 DNA reads as TGTGCTAGCAGCTTGATTTCAGAGAGTACGCAGTATTTT. Residues: CASSLISESTQYF.

This clonotype has ten or more counts. J is TRBJ2-7 and V is TRBV9; the D gene is possibly TRBD1 (7 bases). Trimming stripped 0 bases from V and 3 bases from J, with 13 bases between. In germline, CDR1 is SGDLS, CDR2 YYNGEE. This CDR3 spans 15 amino acids. The CDR3 spells CASSVGGTVIYEQYF. CDR3 nucleotides: TGTGCCAGCAGCGTAGGCGGGACAGTAATCTACGAGCAGTACTTC.

The gene calls are TRBV10-1 and TRBJ1-1, with a possible D match to TRBD1 (5 bases). Looked up from germline, CDR1 is WNHNN and CDR2 is SYGVQD (reference sequence). V was pared by 1 base and J by 12 bases, with 9 bases between. CDR3 length: 11 amino acids. CDR3 residues: CASSELGTTFF. CDR3 nucleotide sequence: TGCGCCAGCAGTGAGTTAGGGACGACTTTCTTT.

The chain recombines TRBV27 with TRBJ1-5; maybe TRBD1 (5 bases). From germline, CDR1 is MNHEY and CDR2 SMNVEV (reference sequence). The CDR3 runs to 16 residues. V gave up 6 bases and J gave up 0 bases, with 15 bases separating them. This CDR3 is CASSPRGGDSNQPQHF. CDR3 nucleotides: TGTGCCAGCAGCCCGCGGGGGGGTGATAGCAATCAGCCCCAGCATTTT.

This clonotype was counted at least ten times. This sequence joins TRBV19 and TRBJ2-7; D is unresolved. Germline assignment: CDR1 LNHDA and CDR2 SQIVND (reference sequence). There are 14 residues in the CDR3. V was cut by 2 bases and J by 5 bases, with 13 bases left in between. The CDR3 bases are TGTGCCAGTAGTATAACCTCTGGGCGCCACGAGCAGTACTTC. It translates to CASSITSGRHEQYF. Full variable domain (remainder filled in from reference TRBV19 and TRBJ2-7): DGGITQSPKYLFRKEGQNVTLSCEQNLNHDAMYWYRQDPGQGLRLIYYSQIVNDFQKGDIAEGYSVSREKKESFPLTVTSAQKNPTAFYLCASSITSGRHEQYFGPGTRLTVT.

This clonotype was observed a few times. The chain uses TRBV29-1 and TRBJ2-5, with D possibly being TRBD2 (6 bases). Trimming removed 0 bases from V and 4 bases from J, with 12 bases in between. CDR3 length: 14 amino acids. From germline, CDR1 is SQVTM and CDR2 ANQGSEA. CDR3 region: CSVEDTRGRETQYF. CDR3 DNA: TGCAGCGTTGAAGATACACGGGGGAGAGAGACCCAGTACTTC.